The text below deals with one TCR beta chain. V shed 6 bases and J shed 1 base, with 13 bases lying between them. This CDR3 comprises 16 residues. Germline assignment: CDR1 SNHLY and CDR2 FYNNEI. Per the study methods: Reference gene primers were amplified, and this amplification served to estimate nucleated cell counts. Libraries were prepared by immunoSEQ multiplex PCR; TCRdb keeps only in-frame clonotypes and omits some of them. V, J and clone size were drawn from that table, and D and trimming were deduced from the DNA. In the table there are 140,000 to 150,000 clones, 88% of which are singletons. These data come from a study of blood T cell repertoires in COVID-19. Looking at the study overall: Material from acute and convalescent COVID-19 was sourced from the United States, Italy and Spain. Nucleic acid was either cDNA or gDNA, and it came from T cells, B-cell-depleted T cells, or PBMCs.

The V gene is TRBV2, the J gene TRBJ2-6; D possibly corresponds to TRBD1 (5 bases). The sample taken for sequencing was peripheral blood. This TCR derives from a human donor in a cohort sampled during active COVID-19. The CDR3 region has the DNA TGTGCCAGCAGACGCCGACAGAATTCTGGGGCCAACGTCCTGACTTTC. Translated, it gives CASRRRQNSGANVLTF.